Each of the 25 T cell receptor beta chains below was sequenced from the same sample in a study of blood T cell repertoires in COVID-19. Method: immunoSEQ multiplex PCR; TCRdb's copy keeps in-frame clones and lacks some. Seen here are about 180,000 clones, about three quarters observed once, and the top ten hold about 25%. Material for sequencing was peripheral blood. These receptors came from a woman aged 70 to 79 with acute or convalescent COVID-19.

The chain uses TRBV7-2 and TRBJ1-1, with D unresolved. V was shortened by 1 base and J by 5 bases, with 8 bases between the two germline ends. This CDR3 comprises 13 residues. CDR1 is SGHTA, CDR2 FQGNSA, per germline. This chain's CDR3 is CASSLVPGTEAFF. The CDR3 DNA follows: TGTGCCAGCAGCTTAGTTCCGGGGACTGAAGCTTTCTTT.

The CDR3 spells CASTWTSGSVNEQFF. CDR3 sequence (DNA): TGTGCCAGCACTTGGACTAGCGGGAGTGTCAATGAGCAGTTCTTC. The chain couples TRBV11-2 to TRBJ2-1; 13 bases are a match to TRBD2. Germline V CDR1 and CDR2: SGHAT, FQNNGV. With V trimmed by 7 bases and J by 6 bases, 6 bases remained unmatched. This CDR3 has 15 amino acids.

The CDR3 DNA is TGTGCCAGCAGCCAAGGAGGGTCCAGGGGGCGCGGGGAGCTGTTTTTT. This sequence encodes CASSQGGSRGRGELFF. This chain uses TRBV3-1 (or the pseudogene TRBV3-2) with TRBJ2-2; 8 bases align to TRBD1. Looked up from germline, CDR1 is LGHDT and CDR2 is YNNKEL (reference sequence). This CDR3 has 16 residues. V lost 1 base and J lost 7; bases outside the gene matches: 8.

This clone was seen a single time. The rearrangement uses TRBV4-2 and TRBJ1-2, with D possibly TRBD1 on 6 matching bases. Germline CDR1 and CDR2: LGHNA and YNFKEQ. Trimming removed 4 bases from V and 4 bases from J, with 16 bases in between. The CDR3 consists of 15 residues. The CDR3 coding sequence is TGTGCCAGCAGCCCTGAGGTGGGGGCGGGCTATGGCTACACCTTC. Translation: CASSPEVGAGYGYTF.

The V and J genes are TRBV19 and TRBJ2-1, with TRBD2 identical over 10 bases. Germline V gene lookup returns CDR1 LNHDA and CDR2 SQIVND (reference sequence). V trimming: 3 bases; J trimming: 7 bases; junction bases outside the gene matches: 6. The CDR3 length is 15 residues. CDR3 amino acids: CASSISAGGQNEQFF. The CDR3 DNA reads TGTGCCAGTAGTATCTCAGCGGGAGGGCAAAATGAGCAGTTCTTC.

The chain couples TRBV3-1 (or the pseudogene TRBV3-2) to TRBJ2-7; no firm D call. V was clipped by 2 bases and J by 2 bases, with 19 bases between them. The CDR3 loop spans 17 amino acids. Germline loops: CDR1 LGHDT, CDR2 YNNKEL (reference sequence). In nucleotides, the CDR3 is TGTGCCAGCAGCCAAAATCCCGTCTCTCCTTCCGCCTACGAGCAGTACTTC. Encoded protein: CASSQNPVSPSAYEQYF.

The CDR3 nucleotides read TGTGCCAGCAGCTTGTTTGGGTACAGGGGAGGTCCGGGTAATTCACCCCTCCACTTT. It specifies CASSLFGYRGGPGNSPLHF. The genes are TRBV12-1 and TRBJ1-6; no check of the table's D call, TRBD1, against the DNA was made. TRBV12-1 is tagged as a pseudogene. The CDR3 loop spans 19 amino acids.

This clone was seen only a few times. V is TRBV4-1 and J is TRBJ1-6; no clear D gene. The CDR3 has 14 residues. The V end lost 5 bases, the J end lost 7 bases, and 12 bases lay between the germline ends. CDR1 is MGHRA, CDR2 YSYEKL, per germline. The CDR3 DNA follows: TGCGCCAGCAGCTCAAACAACCACAATTCACCCCTCCACTTT. Translating gives CASSSNNHNSPLHF.

In DNA form, the CDR3 reads TGTGCCAGCAGTGTGGACAGGGGAGCAGATACGCAGTATTTT. Residues: CASSVDRGADTQYF. The J gene is TRBJ2-3, the V gene TRBV6-4; TRBD1 matches 9 bases. CDR1 is MRHNA, CDR2 SNTAGT, per germline. J lost 4 bases, V lost 4 bases, and 3 bases had no gene match. The CDR3 has 14 amino acids.

V and J are TRBV6-5 and TRBJ1-3; no clear D. The CDR3 is made up of 13 amino acids. V was pared by 8 bases and J by 7 bases, with 15 bases between. The germline V gene encodes CDR1 MNHEY and CDR2 SVGAGI. CDR3 sequence: CASSGAGLNTIYF. CDR3 nucleotide sequence: TGTGCCAGCTCTGGAGCAGGACTCAACACCATATATTTT.

The V gene is TRBV3-1 (or the pseudogene TRBV3-2), the J gene TRBJ1-1, with a possible D match to TRBD1 (6 bases). V was shortened by 2 bases and J by 8 bases, with 9 bases between the two germline ends. CDR3 size: 12 residues. The germline V gene encodes CDR1 LGHDT and CDR2 YNNKEL (reference sequence). CDR3 loop: CASSQLQGEAFF. CDR3 DNA sequence: TGTGCCAGCAGCCAATTGCAGGGGGAAGCTTTCTTT.

The rearrangement uses TRBV15 and TRBJ2-1; 7 bases are a match to TRBD1. The CDR3 totals 15 residues. Germline CDR1 is LNHNV and CDR2 is YYDKDF (reference sequence). V lost 5 bases and J lost 1; bases outside the gene matches: 5. The CDR3 loop is CATSDRVGSYNEQFF. Here the CDR3 DNA reads TGTGCCACCAGCGACAGGGTTGGTTCCTACAATGAGCAGTTCTTC.

The J gene is TRBJ2-2, the V gene TRBV14, with a weak D call TRBD2 (5 bases). The V gene's germline CDR1 is SGHDN and CDR2 FVKESK. There are 16 residues in the CDR3. V was pared by 4 bases and J by 3 bases, with 15 bases between. CDR3 DNA sequence: TGTGCCAGCAGCCCCTGGCATTCGGGGTACACCGGGGAGCTGTTTTTT. The encoded protein is CASSPWHSGYTGELFF.

The J gene is TRBJ2-5, the V gene TRBV6-5; 9 bases are a match to TRBD2. This CDR3 is built from 16 residues. V was pared by 4 bases and J by 5 bases, with 11 bases of the junction left unmatched. Germline V CDR1 and CDR2: MNHEY, SVGAGI. This CDR3 reads CASSWEAGGAFETQYF. For the CDR3, the DNA is TGTGCCAGCAGTTGGGAGGCGGGAGGGGCTTTTGAGACCCAGTACTTC.

This clone was counted a single time. The chain links TRBV2 to TRBJ1-1; D not certain. This CDR3 comprises 14 residues. The V gene's germline CDR1 is SNHLY and CDR2 FYNNEI. Trimming took off 5 bases at V and 2 bases at J, with 12 bases between the two ends. In DNA form, the CDR3 reads TGTGCCAGCAGTTCCGGGAACTTTAACACTGAAGCTTTCTTT. Its protein is CASSSGNFNTEAFF.

About this clone itself: At one boundary the junction diverges from the germline segment, which might be a read error. The CDR3 region is CASSFKEAGAYGQYF. CDR3 sequence (DNA): TGCGCCAGCAGCTTTAAGGAGGCGGGGGCCTACGGGCAGTACTTC. V is TRBV5-1 and J is TRBJ2-7, with D perhaps TRBD2 (7 bases). Germline CDR1 SGHRS, CDR2 YFSETQ. The CDR3 is 15 residues long.

The chain combines TRBV5-1 with TRBJ2-3; 8 bases align to TRBD2. This CDR3 contains 15 residues. The trim removed 0 bases at V and 7 bases at J, leaving 7 bases unmatched. Germline CDR1 and CDR2: SGHRS and YFSETQ. The DNA of the CDR3 is TGCGCCAGCAGCTTGGTCCTTAGCGGGGAGTATACGCAGTATTTT. The encoded protein is CASSLVLSGEYTQYF.

This chain uses TRBV11-2 with TRBJ2-3, with 10 bases matching TRBD2. This CDR3 contains 15 residues. Germline assignment: CDR1 SGHAT and CDR2 FQNNGV. V trimming: 5 bases; J trimming: 2 bases; junction bases outside the gene matches: 4. The CDR3 nucleotides are TGTGCCAGCAGCCGGACTAGCGGTTACACAGATACGCAGTATTTT. Encoded protein: CASSRTSGYTDTQYF.

This chain uses TRBV30 with TRBJ2-3, with 7 positions matching TRBD1. This CDR3 has 12 amino acids. The germline V gene has CDR1 GTSNPN and CDR2 SVGIG (reference sequence). V was clipped by 5 bases and J by 1 base; unmatched bases: 0. CDR3 sequence reads: CAWGQGTDTQYF. The DNA for the CDR3 is TGTGCCTGGGGACAGGGCACAGATACGCAGTATTTT.

V gene TRBV7-8 combines with J gene TRBJ2-5, with 7 bases matching TRBD2. Per the germline V gene, CDR1 is SGHVS and CDR2 is FQNEAQ. Trimming took 3 bases from V and 2 from J; bases not matched to a gene: 3. The CDR3 length is 14 residues. The CDR3: CASSFMGGQETQYF. In DNA form, the CDR3 reads TGTGCCAGCAGCTTCATGGGGGGGCAAGAGACCCAGTACTTC.

The chain uses TRBV19 and TRBJ1-2; 9 bases are shared with TRBD1. V lost 4 bases and J lost 4; bases outside the gene matches: 7. The CDR3 spans 15 residues. Per the germline V gene, CDR1 is LNHDA and CDR2 is SQIVND (reference sequence). CDR3 DNA sequence: TGTGCCAGTAGTAAACCGGGACAGGGAGCCTATGGCTACACCTTC. Translated: CASSKPGQGAYGYTF.

The chain joins TRBV7-3 to TRBJ2-1; 8 positions match TRBD2. Germline V gives CDR1 SGHTA, CDR2 FQGTGA. The CDR3 consists of 14 residues. The trim removed 4 bases at V and 7 bases at J, leaving 6 bases unmatched. Here the CDR3 reads CASSSSGSGNEQFF. The DNA for the CDR3 is TGTGCCAGCAGCTCCAGCGGGAGCGGGAATGAGCAGTTCTTC.

The chain recombines TRBV19 with TRBJ1-1; the D is unclear. This CDR3 has 15 amino acids. V was cut by 3 bases and J by 0 bases, with 11 bases left in between. The V gene's germline CDR1 is LNHDA and CDR2 SQIVND (reference sequence). CDR3 DNA sequence: TGTGCCAGTAGTATTAATGACAATATGAACACTGAAGCTTTCTTT. Translation gives CASSINDNMNTEAFF.

The J gene is TRBJ2-3, the V gene TRBV6-6; 12 positions agree with TRBD1. Germline CDR1 reads MNHNY; CDR2 reads SVGAGI (reference sequence). This CDR3 is built from 16 residues. V was clipped by 6 bases and J by 4 bases; unmatched bases: 8. The CDR3 spells CASRDSGTGGADTQYF. For the CDR3, the DNA is TGTGCCAGCAGAGATTCCGGGACAGGGGGCGCAGATACGCAGTATTTT.

The chain couples TRBV7-8 to TRBJ1-2, with D unresolved. This CDR3 region has 14 residues. Germline CDR1 and CDR2: SGHVS and FQNEAQ. Trimming pared 6 bases from V and 0 bases from J, leaving 11 bases between. The DNA for the CDR3 is TGTGCCAGCAGACGAGAAACAGCTAACTATGGCTACACCTTC. Its protein is CASRRETANYGYTF.